In this sample, the clone carrying this TCR beta chain turned up a few times. This sample is drawn from a study of blood T cell repertoires in COVID-19. Study-wide context: Sites in the United States, Italy and Spain provided acute and convalescent COVID-19 samples. PBMCs, B-cell-depleted T cells, or T cells were the source of the cDNA or gDNA that made up the material.

In the source study's methods: The authors estimated nucleated cell counts from reference gene primer amplification. The repertoire was sequenced with immunoSEQ multiplex PCR; TCRdb's copy has only in-frame clones and lacks some. V and J calls and clone size are copied from that table; D and trimming were computed from the DNA. The sample carries just over 25,000 clones, 85% to 90% recorded once. Trimming removed 2 bases from V and 1 base from J; junction bases left unmatched: 7. The CDR3 is 16 residues long. Germline CDR1 SEHNR, CDR2 FQNEAQ (reference sequence). The V and J genes are TRBV7-9 and TRBJ2-7, with 8 bases lining up with TRBD1. Sequenced input: peripheral blood. The clonotype comes from a human donor in a cohort sampled during active COVID-19. This chain's CDR3 is CASSLIKQGASYEQYF. DNA for the CDR3: TGTGCCAGCAGCTTAATCAAGCAGGGGGCTTCCTACGAGCAGTACTTC.